The rows below give T cell receptor beta chains drawn from one sample of a study of lymphopenia after photon versus proton radiotherapy. Produced via immunoSEQ multiplex PCR; TCRdb's table is partial and in-frame only. The profile shows 55,000 to 85,000 clones, about 90% of them singletons. Material: peripheral blood, obtained from a patient treated with photon-based radiotherapy. The receptors were gathered from a woman in her 40s with cholangiocarcinoma. Each CDR3 is given with its conserved first and last residue. A D gene is named only where the DNA matches it firmly. Clone size appears in some rows only: once, few, many, or a class for an expanded clone.

CDR3nt: TGTGCCATCAGGCAGGGGGCGATCACCGGGGAGCTGTTTTTT; CDR3aa: CAIRQGAITGELFF; d_gene: TRBD1; abundance: .; v_gene: TRBV10-3; j_gene: TRBJ2-2
CDR3nt: TGTGCCAGCAGTCCCGAGATCAGGGGACGTACTGGAAACACCATATATTTT; CDR3aa: CASSPEIRGRTGNTIYF; d_gene: .; abundance: .; v_gene: TRBV4-2; j_gene: TRBJ1-3
CDR3nt: TGTGCCAGCAGATTGACAGGGAACGAGCAGTACTTC; CDR3aa: CASRLTGNEQYF; d_gene: TRBD1; abundance: .; v_gene: TRBV7-2; j_gene: TRBJ2-7
CDR3nt: TGTGCCAGCAGCAAATACCGGGACGCAGCCTACGAGCAGTACTTC; CDR3aa: CASSKYRDAAYEQYF; d_gene: .; abundance: .; v_gene: TRBV11-2; j_gene: TRBJ2-7
CDR3nt: TGTGCCAGCAGTGAACGCGTGGGAAATTCACCCCTCCACTTT; CDR3aa: CASSERVGNSPLHF; d_gene: .; abundance: few; v_gene: TRBV2; j_gene: TRBJ1-6
CDR3nt: TGTGCCAGCAGCTTAACAGGGACAGGATATAGCAATCAGCCCCAGCATTTT; CDR3aa: CASSLTGTGYSNQPQHF; d_gene: TRBD1; abundance: .; v_gene: TRBV7-8; j_gene: TRBJ1-5
CDR3nt: TGTGCCAGCAGCTTATATCCTAGCGGGTATTCCTACAATGAGCAGTTCTTC; CDR3aa: CASSLYPSGYSYNEQFF; d_gene: TRBD2; abundance: .; v_gene: TRBV13; j_gene: TRBJ2-1
CDR3nt: TGTGCCAGCAGTTCCAACAGGGTACTCTATGGCTACACCTTC; CDR3aa: CASSSNRVLYGYTF; d_gene: .; abundance: .; v_gene: TRBV28; j_gene: TRBJ1-2
CDR3nt: TGTGCCAGCGGCTCGGAGACCCAGTACTTC; CDR3aa: CASGSETQYF; d_gene: .; abundance: .; v_gene: TRBV21-1; j_gene: TRBJ2-5
CDR3nt: TGTGCCAGCAGCTCCGGACTGCGGTACGGGCCCCAGCATTTT; CDR3aa: CASSSGLRYGPQHF; d_gene: .; abundance: .; v_gene: TRBV5-6; j_gene: TRBJ1-5
CDR3nt: TGTGCGCGTGCCGACATGAACGAGCAGTACTTC; CDR3aa: CARADMNEQYF; d_gene: .; abundance: once; v_gene: TRBV30; j_gene: TRBJ2-7
CDR3nt: TGTGCCACCCGGGACGCTCGGGATGAAAAACTGTTTTTT; CDR3aa: CATRDARDEKLFF; d_gene: .; abundance: .; v_gene: TRBV7-9; j_gene: TRBJ1-4
CDR3nt: TGTGCCAGCAATTTGGGGAACACTGAAGCTTTCTTT; CDR3aa: CASNLGNTEAFF; d_gene: .; abundance: .; v_gene: TRBV2; j_gene: TRBJ1-1
CDR3nt: TGTGCCTGGATGGGGCCGAGCTCCTATAATTCACCCCTCCACTTT; CDR3aa: CAWMGPSSYNSPLHF; d_gene: .; abundance: once; v_gene: TRBV30; j_gene: TRBJ1-6
CDR3nt: TGTGCCAGTAGTATTTCCCCCTCCATCTCCGTCTATGGCTACACCTTC; CDR3aa: CASSISPSISVYGYTF; d_gene: .; abundance: .; v_gene: TRBV19; j_gene: TRBJ1-2
CDR3nt: TGCGCCAGCAGCTTGCCCCCCAGGTCGGCCCCCAGGGGCGTTGGAGAGACCCAGTACTTC; CDR3aa: CASSLPPRSAPRGVGETQYF; d_gene: .; abundance: .; v_gene: TRBV5-1; j_gene: TRBJ2-5
CDR3nt: TGTGCCTGGAGTGTAGGGCTTAATGATTTCTTT; CDR3aa: CAWSVGLNDFF; d_gene: .; abundance: .; v_gene: TRBV30; j_gene: TRBJ1-1
CDR3nt: TGTGCCATCAGTGAGGGCCAGGGGATTGGTCTGGCAGATACGCAGTATTTT; CDR3aa: CAISEGQGIGLADTQYF; d_gene: .; abundance: once; v_gene: TRBV10-3; j_gene: TRBJ2-3
CDR3nt: TGCGCCAGCGCCTTCCCGGGTGGTGAAGCTTTCTTT; CDR3aa: CASAFPGGEAFF; d_gene: .; abundance: .; v_gene: TRBV10-2; j_gene: TRBJ1-1
CDR3nt: TGTGCCAGCAGCCTAGAGACAGGGGTCGGATACGAGCAGTACTTC; CDR3aa: CASSLETGVGYEQYF; d_gene: TRBD1; abundance: .; v_gene: TRBV7-8; j_gene: TRBJ2-7
CDR3nt: TGTGCCAGCAGCTTAGTAGGGAGGATCACAGATACGCAGTATTTT; CDR3aa: CASSLVGRITDTQYF; d_gene: .; abundance: .; v_gene: TRBV5-5; j_gene: TRBJ2-3
CDR3nt: TGTGCCAGCAGTGAACTTCGGCTTAGTGGGGAAAAACTGTTTTTT; CDR3aa: CASSELRLSGEKLFF; d_gene: .; abundance: .; v_gene: TRBV6-1; j_gene: TRBJ1-4
CDR3nt: TGCGCCAGCAGCCCCGGTTCGCGAACGCTTGACGAGCAGTACTTC; CDR3aa: CASSPGSRTLDEQYF; d_gene: .; abundance: .; v_gene: TRBV4-3; j_gene: TRBJ2-7
CDR3nt: TGTGCCAGCAGCCTCGGGACAGAGGGGGATGGCTACACCTTC; CDR3aa: CASSLGTEGDGYTF; d_gene: TRBD1; abundance: .; v_gene: TRBV11-2; j_gene: TRBJ1-2
CDR3nt: TGCAGCGTTGAGGGGGCGCGAGAAACTGAAGCTTTCTTT; CDR3aa: CSVEGARETEAFF; d_gene: .; abundance: .; v_gene: TRBV29-1; j_gene: TRBJ1-1
CDR3nt: TGTGCCAGCAGAAAGGCGCCCGAAAATCAGCCCCAGCATTTT; CDR3aa: CASRKAPENQPQHF; d_gene: .; abundance: .; v_gene: TRBV6-5; j_gene: TRBJ1-5
CDR3nt: TGTGCCAGCAGTCTCCCAGGGGTGGGGAACACTGAAGCTTTCTTT; CDR3aa: CASSLPGVGNTEAFF; d_gene: .; abundance: .; v_gene: TRBV28; j_gene: TRBJ1-1
CDR3nt: TGTGCCAGCAGGAGGACAGGGCTCGAGCAGTACTTC; CDR3aa: CASRRTGLEQYF; d_gene: TRBD1; abundance: once; v_gene: TRBV25-1; j_gene: TRBJ2-7
CDR3nt: TGTGCCAGCAGCTTGGATATAGGGCTAGGAACTGAAGCTTTCTTT; CDR3aa: CASSLDIGLGTEAFF; d_gene: .; abundance: .; v_gene: TRBV5-6; j_gene: TRBJ1-1
CDR3nt: TGCAGCGTGAAAAAGAGCACAGATACGCAGTATTTT; CDR3aa: CSVKKSTDTQYF; d_gene: .; abundance: .; v_gene: TRBV29-1; j_gene: TRBJ2-3
CDR3nt: TGCGCCAGCACCTCACGGTCCTCGAACACCGGGGAGCTGTTTTTT; CDR3aa: CASTSRSSNTGELFF; d_gene: .; abundance: .; v_gene: TRBV5-1; j_gene: TRBJ2-2
CDR3nt: TGTGCCAGCAGTTACGCCCCGGGGGTGATGGAGACCCAGTACTTC; CDR3aa: CASSYAPGVMETQYF; d_gene: .; abundance: .; v_gene: TRBV6-6; j_gene: TRBJ2-5
CDR3nt: TGTGCCAGCACCCCTGGGGGGGCCCGCGTCACTGAAGCTTTCTTT; CDR3aa: CASTPGGARVTEAFF; d_gene: .; abundance: .; v_gene: TRBV21-1; j_gene: TRBJ1-1
CDR3nt: TGTGCCAGCAGCAAATACGACAGGGGAGGTGTGCTCGCCTACACCTTC; CDR3aa: CASSKYDRGGVLAYTF; d_gene: TRBD1; abundance: .; v_gene: TRBV7-8; j_gene: TRBJ1-2
CDR3nt: TGTGCCAGTAGTAACACCGGGGAGCTGTTTTTT; CDR3aa: CASSNTGELFF; d_gene: .; abundance: once; v_gene: TRBV19; j_gene: TRBJ2-2
CDR3nt: TGTGCCAGCAGCTCCCCCGACAGGGGCTGGGGTGGTGAAGCTTTCTTT; CDR3aa: CASSSPDRGWGGEAFF; d_gene: TRBD1; abundance: .; v_gene: TRBV11-1; j_gene: TRBJ1-1
CDR3nt: TGTGCCACCAGCAGGGGACGGATGAACACCGGGGAGCTGTTTTTT; CDR3aa: CATSRGRMNTGELFF; d_gene: .; abundance: .; v_gene: TRBV15; j_gene: TRBJ2-2
CDR3nt: TGTGCCAGCAGCCCCGGCGAGTCGAGGAGTACTGAAGCTTTCTTT; CDR3aa: CASSPGESRSTEAFF; d_gene: .; abundance: .; v_gene: TRBV9; j_gene: TRBJ1-1
CDR3nt: TGTGCCAGCAGAAGGGGTGGCGCCTATAATTCACTCCTCCACTTT; CDR3aa: CASRRGGAYNSLLHF; d_gene: .; abundance: .; v_gene: TRBV27; j_gene: TRBJ1-6
CDR3nt: TGTGCCAGCAGCACAGGGTTAAGCAATCAGCCCCAGCATTTT; CDR3aa: CASSTGLSNQPQHF; d_gene: .; abundance: .; v_gene: TRBV7-9; j_gene: TRBJ1-5
CDR3nt: TGTGCCAGCAGCAGAGGTTTATTGAACTCCCTTAAGTATGAAAAACTGTTTTTT; CDR3aa: CASSRGLLNSLKYEKLFF; d_gene: .; abundance: .; v_gene: TRBV11-2; j_gene: TRBJ1-4